This entry describes one T cell receptor (beta chain). The antigen is not known. Donors each provided 8 to 10 milliliters of peripheral blood. Per sample, at least 6 micrograms of total RNA were extracted. These data belong to a study of blood T cells in healthy people across ages. Study-level findings and limits: There was a strong correlation between TCR beta diversity and naive T cell percentage. Aged donors had fewer naive CD4+ cells and lower diversity than long-lived donors.

Alongside a J-beta primer mix, a sample-barcoded 5' primer served in a second PCR lasting 7 to 11 cycles. TCRdb re-analysed the 5' RACE reads in MiXCR, keeping a single row per CDR3 protein. This sample yields some 1 million distinct CDR3 sequences, of which under 55% are seen a single time; under 20% belongs to the top ten. This TCR derives from a woman aged 55-70 years in good health. Sequenced: blood.

The CDR3 region has the DNA TGTGCCAGCAGCCCCCGGCGACGGGAGAACTACGAGCAGTACTTC. Translation gives CASSPRRRENYEQYF. This chain connects TRBV21-1 to TRBJ2-7; TRBD1 was called by the table and not checked on the DNA. TRBV21-1 is labeled a pseudogene. This CDR3 contains 15 residues.